The 19 T cell receptor beta chains below come from one sample, sequenced in a study of T cell responses to AZD1222 COVID-19 vaccine. Only in-frame clones appear in the TCRdb table, and some are missing; sequencing was by immunoSEQ multiplex PCR. The sample has 80,000 or so clones, about 90% seen once. Sample: peripheral blood, taken on day 0 of MenACWY control vaccination. The receptors originated from an adult in good health.

The chain couples TRBV7-9 to TRBJ1-2; the D is unclear. CDR1 and CDR2 from the germline V gene are SEHNR and FQNEAQ (reference sequence). The ends were cut back, 3 bases at V and 8 bases at J, with 10 bases in the middle. This CDR3 region has 12 residues. The CDR3: CASSLRSWGYTF. The CDR3 region has the DNA TGTGCCAGCAGCTTGCGGTCCTGGGGCTACACCTTC.

DNA for the CDR3: TGTGCCAGCAGCACGGACCGGGAGAGGGCCGGGGAGCTGTTTTTT. This codes for CASSTDRERAGELFF. V gene TRBV5-4 combines with J gene TRBJ2-2; perhaps TRBD2 as D (6 bases). CDR3 length: 15 amino acids. V was pared by 4 bases and J by 6 bases, with 16 bases between. The germline V gene has CDR1 SGHNT and CDR2 YYREEE (reference sequence).

With respect to this clone: The junction departs from the called germline gene at one end, perhaps through a read error. The chain couples TRBV7-2 to TRBJ1-5; D may be TRBD1 (6 bases). Looked up from germline, CDR1 is SGHTA and CDR2 is FQGNSA. This CDR3 region has 13 residues. The CDR3 DNA is TGTGCCAGCAGCTCCAGGGTCCCAGGGGCCCCTTCTTTT. This sequence encodes CASSSRVPGAPSF.

CDR3 bases: TGTGCCATCAGTGCGCAGGGGAACTACGAGCAGTACTTC. Protein: CAISAQGNYEQYF. This rearrangement joins TRBV10-3 to TRBJ2-7; weak D call: TRBD1 (6 bases). The germline V and J ends were trimmed by 4 bases and 3 bases, with 10 bases remaining between them. In germline, CDR1 is ENHRY, CDR2 SYGVKD. The CDR3 totals 13 residues.

The CDR3 region is CASSQDPGVADTQYF. CDR3 DNA sequence: TGTGCCAGCAGCCAAGATCCAGGGGTGGCAGATACGCAGTATTTT. This chain connects TRBV3-1 (or the pseudogene TRBV3-2) to TRBJ2-3, with D perhaps TRBD1 (6 bases). Germline CDR1 is LGHDT and CDR2 is YNNKEL (reference sequence). This CDR3 region has 15 residues. Trimming cost V 0 bases and J 4 bases, with 11 bases left between them.

This clone was observed once. V usage is TRBV29-1 and J usage is TRBJ2-3; 11 positions agree with TRBD2. Germline V lookup: CDR1 SQVTM, CDR2 ANQGSEA. The J segment lost 4 bases and the V segment lost 4 bases, leaving 7 bases of the junction unmatched. The CDR3 has 15 residues. The CDR3 protein is CSVGPGLAAPDTQYF. CDR3 bases: TGCAGCGTTGGGCCGGGACTAGCGGCCCCAGATACGCAGTATTTT.

The chain is built from TRBV6-5 and TRBJ2-5, with 11 bases matching TRBD2. CDR1 and CDR2 from the germline V gene are MNHEY and SVGAGI. The CDR3 runs 16 residues. Trimming cost V 4 bases and J 0 bases; bases outside gene matches: 4. Here the CDR3 DNA reads TGTGCCAGCAGTTTCTATAGCGGGAGGGACCAAGAGACCCAGTACTTC. As protein: CASSFYSGRDQETQYF.

This clone was found a few times. The V and J genes are TRBV6-4 and TRBJ2-5; TRBD2 matches 8 bases. The CDR3 totals 15 residues. From germline, CDR1 is MRHNA and CDR2 SNTAGT. J lost 2 bases, V lost 3 bases, and 5 bases had no gene match. The CDR3 here is CASSESGRFQETQYF. The CDR3 nucleotides read TGTGCCAGCAGTGAAAGCGGGAGATTTCAAGAGACCCAGTACTTC.

This chain links TRBV10-3 with TRBJ1-1; perhaps TRBD1 as D (5 bases). Germline lookup yields CDR1 ENHRY and CDR2 SYGVKD. The CDR3 runs 14 residues. V lost 8 bases and J lost 3, with 16 bases in between. The CDR3 nucleotides are TGTGCCATCTCCTCGATGGGGGGTGACACTGAAGCTTTCTTT. Protein product: CAISSMGGDTEAFF.

The chain couples TRBV2 to TRBJ2-3, with TRBD2 matching over 8 bases. V dropped 3 bases and J dropped 3; count of bases not matched to a gene: 5. This CDR3 has 15 amino acids. Germline V CDR1 and CDR2: SNHLY, FYNNEI. CDR3 in amino acids: CASSDPGGKTDTQYF. The CDR3 coding sequence is TGTGCCAGCAGTGACCCGGGGGGGAAAACAGATACGCAGTATTTT.

This CDR3 reads CASSSSSGGIMTQYF. DNA of the CDR3: TGTGCCAGCAGTTCCTCTAGCGGGGGAATTATGACCCAGTACTTC. The V gene is TRBV27, the J gene TRBJ2-5; 10 bases are shared with TRBD2. The J segment lost 7 bases and the V segment lost 4 bases, leaving 9 bases of the junction unmatched. This CDR3 is built from 15 residues. Per germline, CDR1 MNHEY and CDR2 SMNVEV (reference sequence).

V usage is TRBV19 and J usage is TRBJ2-4; 10 bases match TRBD1. The CDR3 sequence is 15 residues long. From germline, CDR1 is LNHDA and CDR2 SQIVND (reference sequence). V was clipped by 5 bases and J by 4 bases; unmatched bases: 5. CDR3 DNA: TGTGCCAGTAGTCGGGACAGGGGAGCGAAAAACATTCAGTACTTC. Residues: CASSRDRGAKNIQYF.

The rearrangement joins TRBV28 to TRBJ2-7; the D call may be TRBD1 or TRBD2 (5 bases each). CDR1 is MDHEN, CDR2 SYDVKM, per germline. The CDR3 extends over 11 amino acids. V was clipped by 8 bases and J by 10 bases, with 15 bases between them. The DNA for the CDR3 is TGTGCCAGCGGGGGAAATGGGGTTCAGTACTTC. As protein: CASGGNGVQYF.

This clone was observed a single time. CDR3 sequence (DNA): TGTGCCAGCAGTCTTCGGACTACCCCAGAGACCCAGTACTTC. This translates into CASSLRTTPETQYF. The rearrangement uses TRBV3-1 (or the pseudogene TRBV3-2) and TRBJ2-5; perhaps TRBD2 as D (6 bases). Trimming left V 6 bases short and J 4 bases short, with 15 bases between. The CDR3 spans 14 residues. From germline, CDR1 is LGHDT and CDR2 YNNKEL (reference sequence).

This clone was seen just once. The chain uses TRBV7-9 and TRBJ2-4; D perhaps matches TRBD1 (6 bases). Trimming pared 7 bases from V and 4 bases from J, leaving 14 bases between. The CDR3 length is 14 residues. The germline V gene encodes CDR1 SEHNR and CDR2 FQNEAQ (reference sequence). CDR3 protein: CASTNRAGKNIQYF. For the CDR3, the DNA is TGTGCCAGCACGAACAGGGCAGGGAAAAACATTCAGTACTTC.

This clone appeared a few times. Distinct nucleotide sequences in the sample also encode this CDR3. V usage is TRBV5-1 and J usage is TRBJ1-4; D is possibly TRBD1 (5 bases). Trimming took off 1 base at V and 5 bases at J, with 15 bases between the two ends. The CDR3 extends over 16 amino acids. Germline V gives CDR1 SGHRS, CDR2 YFSETQ. CDR3 in DNA: TGCGCCAGCAGCTTGCGGGGGTTACACCCCAATGAAAAACTGTTTTTT. The encoded protein is CASSLRGLHPNEKLFF.

V is TRBV30 and J is TRBJ2-7; possibly TRBD2 for D (5 bases). CDR1 and CDR2 from the germline V gene are GTSNPN and SVGIG (reference sequence). V gave up 4 bases and J gave up 1 base, with 14 bases separating them. The CDR3 extends over 14 amino acids. The CDR3 reads CAWTRRASSYEQYF. CDR3 nucleotides: TGTGCCTGGACTAGGCGGGCCTCTTCCTACGAGCAGTACTTC.

This chain links TRBV27 with TRBJ2-2; D unclear. Germline V CDR1 and CDR2: MNHEY, SMNVEV (reference sequence). V was trimmed by 4 bases and J by 6 bases, leaving 12 bases between them. This CDR3 contains 14 residues. CDR3 in amino acids: CASSSYRLSGELFF. The DNA for the CDR3 is TGTGCCAGCAGTTCCTACCGGTTGTCCGGGGAGCTGTTTTTT.

The rearrangement links TRBV4-1 to TRBJ2-1, with TRBD2 identical over 8 bases. The germline CDR1 and CDR2 sequences are MGHRA and YSYEKL. CDR3 size: 17 residues. With V trimmed by 1 base and J by 8 bases, 13 bases remained unmatched. The CDR3 here is CASSQVGSTGLEYEQFF. In DNA, the CDR3 is TGCGCCAGCAGCCAAGTGGGTTCCACGGGACTAGAATATGAGCAGTTCTTC.